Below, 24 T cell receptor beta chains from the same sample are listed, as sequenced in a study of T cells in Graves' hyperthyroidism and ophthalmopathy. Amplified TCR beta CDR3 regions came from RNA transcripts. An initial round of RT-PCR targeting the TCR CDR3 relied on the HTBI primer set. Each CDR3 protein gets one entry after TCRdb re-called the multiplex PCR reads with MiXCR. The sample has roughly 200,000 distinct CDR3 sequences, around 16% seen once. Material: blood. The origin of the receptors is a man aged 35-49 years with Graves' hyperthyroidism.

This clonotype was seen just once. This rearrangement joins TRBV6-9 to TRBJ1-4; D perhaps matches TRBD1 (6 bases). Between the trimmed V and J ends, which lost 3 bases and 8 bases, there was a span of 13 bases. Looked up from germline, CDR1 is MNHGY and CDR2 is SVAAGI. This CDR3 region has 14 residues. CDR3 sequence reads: CASSYEGGREKLFF. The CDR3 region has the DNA TGTGCCAGCAGTTACGAGGGGGGGAGAGAAAAACTGTTTTTT.

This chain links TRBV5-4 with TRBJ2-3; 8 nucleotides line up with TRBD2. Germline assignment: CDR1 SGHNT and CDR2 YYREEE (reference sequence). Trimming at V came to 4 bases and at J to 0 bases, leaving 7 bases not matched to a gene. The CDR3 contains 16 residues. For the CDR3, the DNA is TGTGCCAGCAGCCAAGGACTAGCACAGAGCACAGATACGCAGTATTTT. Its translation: CASSQGLAQSTDTQYF.

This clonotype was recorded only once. As DNA, the CDR3 is TGCAGTGCTAGAGAGATAGCGGGGTTTTACGAGCAGTACTTC. This sequence encodes CSAREIAGFYEQYF. This chain links TRBV20-1 with TRBJ2-7; 8 bases fit TRBD2. Germline loops: CDR1 DFQATT, CDR2 SNEGSKA (reference sequence). CDR3 length equals 14 residues. With 0 bases clipped from V and 4 bases from J, the junction kept 5 bases outside the gene matches.

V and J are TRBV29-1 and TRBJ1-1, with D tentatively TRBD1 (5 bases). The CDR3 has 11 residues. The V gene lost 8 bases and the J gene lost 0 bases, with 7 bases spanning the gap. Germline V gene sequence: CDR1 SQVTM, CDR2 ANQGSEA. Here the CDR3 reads CSIQVNTEAFF. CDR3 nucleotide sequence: TGCAGCATACAGGTGAACACTGAAGCTTTCTTT.

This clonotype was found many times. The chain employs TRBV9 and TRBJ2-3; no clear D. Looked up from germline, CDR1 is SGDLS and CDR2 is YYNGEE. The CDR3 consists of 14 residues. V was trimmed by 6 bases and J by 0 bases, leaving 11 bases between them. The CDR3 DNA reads TGTGCCAGCAAACCCCACCCTAGCACAGATACGCAGTATTTT. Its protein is CASKPHPSTDTQYF.

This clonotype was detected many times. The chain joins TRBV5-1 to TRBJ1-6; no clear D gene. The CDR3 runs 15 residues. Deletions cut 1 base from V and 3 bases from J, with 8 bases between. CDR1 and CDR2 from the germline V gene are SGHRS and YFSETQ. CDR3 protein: CASSLSPNYNSPLHF. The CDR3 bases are TGCGCCAGCAGCTTGTCACCCAACTATAATTCACCCCTCCACTTT.

The CDR3 DNA reads TGTGCCAGTAGTAAGGGGGGGGCGAGCTCCTACAATGAGCAGTTCTTC. This translates into CASSKGGASSYNEQFF. The chain couples TRBV19 to TRBJ2-1, with TRBD2 as a possible D gene (7 bases). Germline values: CDR1 LNHDA, CDR2 SQIVND (reference sequence). The CDR3 has 16 residues. Trimming took 4 bases from V and 0 from J, leaving 13 bases between them.

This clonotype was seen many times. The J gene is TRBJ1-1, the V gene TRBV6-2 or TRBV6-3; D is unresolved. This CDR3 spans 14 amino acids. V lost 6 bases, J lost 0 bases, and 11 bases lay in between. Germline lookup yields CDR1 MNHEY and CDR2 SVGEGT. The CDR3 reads CASSPAGLNTEAFF. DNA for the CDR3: TGTGCCAGCAGCCCTGCCGGGTTGAACACTGAAGCTTTCTTT.

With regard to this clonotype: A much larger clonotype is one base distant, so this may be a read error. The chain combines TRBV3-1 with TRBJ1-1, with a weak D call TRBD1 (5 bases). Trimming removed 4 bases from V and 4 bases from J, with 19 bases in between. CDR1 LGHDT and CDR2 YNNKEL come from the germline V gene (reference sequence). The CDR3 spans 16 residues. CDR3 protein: CASSRDGGGMSTEAFF. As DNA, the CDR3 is TGTGCCAGCAGCCGAGACGGGGGGGGAATGAGCACTGAAGCTTTCTTT.

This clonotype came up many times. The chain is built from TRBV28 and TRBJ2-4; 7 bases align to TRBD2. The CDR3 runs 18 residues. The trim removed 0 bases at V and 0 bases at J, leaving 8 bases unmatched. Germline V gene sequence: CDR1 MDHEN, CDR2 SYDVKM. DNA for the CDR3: TGTGCCAGCAGTTTATGGGGCGGACTAGAACTAGCCAAAAACATTCAGTACTTC. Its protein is CASSLWGGLELAKNIQYF.

Written as DNA, the CDR3 is TGTGCCAGCAGTTACGATATTCGGGGGCAGGGGAACACTGAAGCTTTCTTT. Its translation is CASSYDIRGQGNTEAFF. J is TRBJ1-1 and V is TRBV6-2 or TRBV6-3; D is perhaps TRBD1 (6 bases). The germline V gene has CDR1 MNHEY and CDR2 SVGEGT. This CDR3 is built from 17 residues. Trimming shortened V by 2 bases and J by 1 base, and 17 bases separated the two germline ends.

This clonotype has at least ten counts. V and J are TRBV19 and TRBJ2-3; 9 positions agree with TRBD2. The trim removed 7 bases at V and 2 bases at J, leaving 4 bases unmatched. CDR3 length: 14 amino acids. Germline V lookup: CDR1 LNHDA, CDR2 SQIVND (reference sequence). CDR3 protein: CASKERGDTDTQYF. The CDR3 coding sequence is TGTGCCAGTAAGGAGCGGGGGGACACAGATACGCAGTATTTT.

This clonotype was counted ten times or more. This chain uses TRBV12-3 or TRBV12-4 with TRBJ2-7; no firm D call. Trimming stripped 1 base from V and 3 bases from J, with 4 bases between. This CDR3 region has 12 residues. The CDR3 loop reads CASSLGSYEQYF. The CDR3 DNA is TGTGCCAGCAGTTTAGGCAGCTACGAGCAGTACTTC.

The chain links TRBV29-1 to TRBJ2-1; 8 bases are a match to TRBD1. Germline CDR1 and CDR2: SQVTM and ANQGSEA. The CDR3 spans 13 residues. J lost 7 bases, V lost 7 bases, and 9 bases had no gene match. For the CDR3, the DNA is TGCAGCGGGTCGGAGACAGGGGCAAATGAGCAGTTCTTC. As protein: CSGSETGANEQFF.

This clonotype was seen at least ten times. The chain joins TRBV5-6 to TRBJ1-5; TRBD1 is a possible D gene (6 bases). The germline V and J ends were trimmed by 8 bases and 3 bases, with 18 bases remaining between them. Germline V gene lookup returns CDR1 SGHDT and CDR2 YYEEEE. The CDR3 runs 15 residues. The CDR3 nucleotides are TGTGCCAGTCAAAAAGACCCAGGGGACAATCAGCCCCAGCATTTT. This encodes CASQKDPGDNQPQHF.

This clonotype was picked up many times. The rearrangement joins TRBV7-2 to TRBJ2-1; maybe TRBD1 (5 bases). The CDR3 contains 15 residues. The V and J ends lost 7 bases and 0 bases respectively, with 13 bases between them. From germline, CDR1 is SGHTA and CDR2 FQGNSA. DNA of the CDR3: TGTGCCAGCATCCACAGGCCTAGCTCCTACAATGAGCAGTTCTTC. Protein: CASIHRPSSYNEQFF.

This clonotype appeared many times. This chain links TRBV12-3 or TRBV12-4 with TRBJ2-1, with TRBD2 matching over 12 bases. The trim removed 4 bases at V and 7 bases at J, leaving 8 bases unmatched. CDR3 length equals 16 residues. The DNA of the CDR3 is TGTGCCAGCAGTTCCCCTAGCGGGGGGGCGGCTAATGAGCAGTTCTTC. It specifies CASSSPSGGAANEQFF.

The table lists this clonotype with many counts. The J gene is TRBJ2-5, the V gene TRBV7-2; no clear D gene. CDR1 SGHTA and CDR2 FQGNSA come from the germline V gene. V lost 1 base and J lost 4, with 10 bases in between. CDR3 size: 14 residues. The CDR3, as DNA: TGTGCCAGCAGCTTAGGCTCAGCGCCAGAGACCCAGTACTTC. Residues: CASSLGSAPETQYF. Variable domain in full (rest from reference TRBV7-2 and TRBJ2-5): GAGVSQSPSNKVTEKGKDVELRCDPISGHTALYWYRQSLGQGLEFLIYFQGNSAPDKSGLPSDRFSAERTGGSVSTLTIQRTQQEDSAVYLCASSLGSAPETQYFGPGTRLLVL.

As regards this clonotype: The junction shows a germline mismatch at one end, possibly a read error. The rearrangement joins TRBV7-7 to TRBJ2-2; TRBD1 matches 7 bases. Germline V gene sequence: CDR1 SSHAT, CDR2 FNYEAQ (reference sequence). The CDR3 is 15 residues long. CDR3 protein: CASSPDRVLTGELFF. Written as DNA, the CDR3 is TGTGCTAGCAGCCCCGACAGGGTGTTGACCGGGGAGCTGTTTTTT.

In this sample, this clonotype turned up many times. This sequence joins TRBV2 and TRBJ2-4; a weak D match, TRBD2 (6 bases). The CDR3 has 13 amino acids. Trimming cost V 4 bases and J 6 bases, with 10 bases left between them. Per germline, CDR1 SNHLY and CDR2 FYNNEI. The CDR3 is CASSGDFRNIQYF. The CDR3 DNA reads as TGTGCCAGCAGTGGGGACTTTCGAAACATTCAGTACTTC. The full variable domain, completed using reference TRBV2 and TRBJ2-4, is EPEVTQTPSHQVTQMGQEVILRCVPISNHLYFYWYRQILGQKVEFLVSFYNNEISEKSEIFDDQFSVERPDGSNFTLKIRSTKLEDSAMYFCASSGDFRNIQYFGAGTRLSVL.

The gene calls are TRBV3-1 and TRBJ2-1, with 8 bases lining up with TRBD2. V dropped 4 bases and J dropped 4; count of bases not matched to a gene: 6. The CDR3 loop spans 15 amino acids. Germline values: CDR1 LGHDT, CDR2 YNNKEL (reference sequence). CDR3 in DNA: TGTGCCAGCAGCCCAGCGGGAGTGTGGTACAATGAGCAGTTCTTC. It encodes CASSPAGVWYNEQFF.

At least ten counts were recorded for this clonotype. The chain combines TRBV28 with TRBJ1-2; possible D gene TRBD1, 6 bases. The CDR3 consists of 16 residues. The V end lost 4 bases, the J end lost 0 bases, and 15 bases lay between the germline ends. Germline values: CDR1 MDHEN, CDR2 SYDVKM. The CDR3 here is CASSSTGTPSNYGYTF. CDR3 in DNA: TGTGCCAGCAGTTCTACCGGGACACCATCTAACTATGGCTACACCTTC.

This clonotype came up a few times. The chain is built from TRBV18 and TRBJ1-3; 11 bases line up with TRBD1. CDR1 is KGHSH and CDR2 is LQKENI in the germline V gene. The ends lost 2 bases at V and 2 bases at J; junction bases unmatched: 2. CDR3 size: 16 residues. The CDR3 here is CASSPLGQGAGNTIYF. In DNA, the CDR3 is TGTGCCAGCTCACCATTGGGACAGGGGGCTGGAAACACCATATATTTT.

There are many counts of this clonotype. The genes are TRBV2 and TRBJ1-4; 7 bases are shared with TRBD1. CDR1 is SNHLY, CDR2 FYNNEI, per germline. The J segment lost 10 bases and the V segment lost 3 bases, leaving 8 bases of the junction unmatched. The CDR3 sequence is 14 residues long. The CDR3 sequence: CASSERRQGVKLFF. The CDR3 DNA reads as TGTGCCAGCAGTGAGAGGCGCCAGGGGGTAAAACTGTTTTTT.